A single sample gave rise to the 5 T cell receptor beta chains below, sequenced in a study of vaccination and CD4 T cells after COVID-19. Scientists ran DNA taken from cultured CD4+ T cells through the Oncomine TCR Beta short-read assay for sequencing. MiXCR was run by TCRdb on the PCR reads, yielding one entry per CDR3 protein. This sample has fewer than 15,000 distinct CDR3 sequences, with roughly 37% found just once. Regarding treatment: roughly 10-day PBMC culture with coronavirus spike peptide pools or control peptides (ViraFEST assay). The antigens these receptors bind are not known. Source material: CD4+ T cells from blood, cultured in vitro. These TCRs come from a human donor who had recovered from COVID-19.

This chain joins TRBV11-3 and TRBJ2-1, with no clear D. Germline V gene data show CDR1 as SGHNT and CDR2 as YENEEA. Trimming took off 1 base at V and 6 bases at J, with 10 bases between the two ends. The CDR3 loop spans 14 amino acids. The CDR3 region has the DNA TGTGCCAGCAGCTTAGGTAGGGCTGCCAATGAGCAGTTCTTC. Its protein product is CASSLGRAANEQFF.

The chain uses TRBV6-2 or TRBV6-3 and TRBJ2-1, with 14 positions matching TRBD2. The CDR3 runs 18 residues. Germline-derived CDR1 and CDR2 are MNHEY and SVGEGT. J gave up 2 bases and V 2 bases, and 5 bases lay outside the gene matches. In DNA form, the CDR3 reads TGTGCCAGCAGTTACCAGGGACTAGCGGGAGTTCCCTACAATGAGCAGTTCTTC. The encoded protein is CASSYQGLAGVPYNEQFF.

The chain employs TRBV2 and TRBJ1-5; 10 bases align to TRBD1. The ends lost 6 bases at V and 4 bases at J; junction bases unmatched: 6. Germline-derived CDR1 and CDR2 are SNHLY and FYNNEI. This CDR3 region has 15 residues. CDR3 amino acids: CASRLRTGGNQPQHF. CDR3 nucleotide sequence: TGTGCCAGCAGACTTAGGACAGGGGGGAATCAGCCCCAGCATTTT.

This clonotype was observed a handful of times. The V call is TRBV5-1, the J call TRBJ1-2; 10 bases fit TRBD1. The CDR3 contains 14 residues. From germline, CDR1 is SGHRS and CDR2 YFSETQ. V was pared by 3 bases and J by 8 bases, with 7 bases of the junction left unmatched. In DNA form, the CDR3 reads TGCGCCAGCAGCTCCCTGGGGACAGGGGTGGGCTACACCTTC. Protein: CASSSLGTGVGYTF.

This clonotype was seen more than once but under ten times. V usage is TRBV5-4 and J usage is TRBJ2-7; no definite D call. Trimming left V 4 bases short and J 6 bases short, with 17 bases between. Per the germline V gene, CDR1 is SGHNT and CDR2 is YYREEE (reference sequence). There are 14 residues in the CDR3. The CDR3 region has the DNA TGTGCCAGCAGCCCTTCTGACGGACCGGTCGAGCAGTACTTC. Residues: CASSPSDGPVEQYF.